This entry describes one TCR beta chain. Its antigen is currently unknown. The study reverse transcribed the entire isolated RNA, so it sequenced expressed TCRB transcripts. Repertoires were generated with immunoSEQ multiplex PCR, while TCRdb's copy carries only in-frame clones and drops some. The table lists roughly 500,000 clones, 11% of them singletons. From germline, CDR1 is SGHDN and CDR2 FVKESK. The CDR3 is made up of 15 amino acids. The V gene lost 4 bases and the J gene lost 2 bases, with 12 bases spanning the gap. The data are from a study of beta chain features in type 1 diabetes. Looking at the study overall: Across all samples, roughly 98,000,000 sorted cells were examined. Study-wide results and caveats: When VDJ junctions were examined, type 1 diabetes patients showed fewer insertions and more deletions.

J is TRBJ2-1 and V is TRBV14, with D perhaps TRBD1 (6 bases). The TCR was taken from a woman younger than 30 in good health. The sample taken for sequencing was naive CD4+ T cells from blood. CDR3: CASSRRDTTYNEQFF. The CDR3, as DNA: TGTGCCAGCAGCCGCCGGGACACCACCTACAATGAGCAGTTCTTC.